The sequence of this T cell receptor (beta chain) was determined in a study of monozygotic twins with inflammatory bowel disease. Study-wide results and caveats: Findings did not support one strong IBD-associated signal or clonotype. Part of the variability in patient repertoires may have come from differing immunosuppressive treatments.

Template-switch reactions added UMIs with a 6-nucleotide sample barcode. Following a re-call of the 5' RACE reads, TCRdb has one entry per CDR3 protein and lacks DNA. Its clone listing holds 310,000 or so distinct CDR3 sequences. The blood volume drawn from each donor was roughly 2.7 ml. Germline CDR1 reads LNHDA; CDR2 reads SQIVND (reference sequence). This CDR3 has 15 residues. Points on this clonotype: Its antigen is currently unknown.

Sample: blood. This TCR was sampled from a human donor with ulcerative colitis or Crohn's disease, or a healthy co-twin of an affected twin (not recorded which). The J gene is TRBJ1-5, the V gene TRBV19; TCRdb's D gene call, TRBD1, goes unchecked for lack of DNA. CDR3 residues: CASRKPGDRNQPQHF.